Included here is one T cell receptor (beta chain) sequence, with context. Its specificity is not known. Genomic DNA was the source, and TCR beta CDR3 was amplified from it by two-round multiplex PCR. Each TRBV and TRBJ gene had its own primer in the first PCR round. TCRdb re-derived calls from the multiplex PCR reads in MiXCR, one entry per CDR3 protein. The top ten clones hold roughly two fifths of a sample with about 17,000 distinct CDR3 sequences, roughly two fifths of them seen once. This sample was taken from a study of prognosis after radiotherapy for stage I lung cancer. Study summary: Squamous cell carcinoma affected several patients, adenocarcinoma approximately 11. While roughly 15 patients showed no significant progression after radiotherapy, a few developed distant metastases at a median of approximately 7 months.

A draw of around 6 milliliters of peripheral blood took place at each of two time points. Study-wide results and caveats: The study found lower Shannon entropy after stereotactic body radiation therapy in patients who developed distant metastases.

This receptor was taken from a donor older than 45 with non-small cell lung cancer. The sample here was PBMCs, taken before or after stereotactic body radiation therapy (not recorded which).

CDR3 loop: CASSLGTGGSYEQYF. CDR3 DNA: TGTGCCAGCAGCTTAGGAACAGGGGGCTCCTACGAGCAGTACTTC. V gene TRBV11-2 combines with J gene TRBJ2-7, with 8 bases that match TRBD1. Germline-derived CDR1 and CDR2 are SGHAT and FQNNGV. V gave up 1 base and J gave up 0 bases; unmatched junction bases: 2. This CDR3 comprises 15 residues.